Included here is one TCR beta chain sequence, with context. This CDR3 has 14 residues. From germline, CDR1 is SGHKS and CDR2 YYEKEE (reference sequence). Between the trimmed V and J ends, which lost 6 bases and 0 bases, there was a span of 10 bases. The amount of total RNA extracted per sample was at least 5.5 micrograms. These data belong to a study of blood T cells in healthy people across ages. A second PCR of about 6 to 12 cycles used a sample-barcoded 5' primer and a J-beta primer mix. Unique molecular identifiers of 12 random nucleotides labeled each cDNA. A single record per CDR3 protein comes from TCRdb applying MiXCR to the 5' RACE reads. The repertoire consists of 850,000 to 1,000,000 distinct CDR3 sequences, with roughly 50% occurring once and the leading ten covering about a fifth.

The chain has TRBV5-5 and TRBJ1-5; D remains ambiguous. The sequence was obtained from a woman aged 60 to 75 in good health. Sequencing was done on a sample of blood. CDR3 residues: CASKAGLSNQPQHF. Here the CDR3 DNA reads TGTGCCAGCAAGGCAGGCCTTAGCAATCAGCCCCAGCATTTT.